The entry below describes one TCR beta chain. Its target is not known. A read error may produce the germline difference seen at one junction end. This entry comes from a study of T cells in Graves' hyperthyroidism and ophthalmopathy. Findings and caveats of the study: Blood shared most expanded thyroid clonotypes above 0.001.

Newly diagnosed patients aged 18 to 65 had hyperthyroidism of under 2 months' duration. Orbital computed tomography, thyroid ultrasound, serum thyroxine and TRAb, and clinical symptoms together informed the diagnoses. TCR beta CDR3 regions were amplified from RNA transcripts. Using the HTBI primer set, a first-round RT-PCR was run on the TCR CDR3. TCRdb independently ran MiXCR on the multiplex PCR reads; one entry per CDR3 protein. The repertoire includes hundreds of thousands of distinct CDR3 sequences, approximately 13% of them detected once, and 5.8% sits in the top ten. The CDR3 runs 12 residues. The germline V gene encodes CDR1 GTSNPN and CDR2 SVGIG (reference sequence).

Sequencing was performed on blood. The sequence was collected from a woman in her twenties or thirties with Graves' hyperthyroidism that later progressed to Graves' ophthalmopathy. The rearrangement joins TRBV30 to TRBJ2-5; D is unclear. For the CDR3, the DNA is TGTGCCTGGAGTGGCCTGGGGAAGACCCAGCACTTC. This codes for CAWSGLGKTQHF.